The present TCR beta chain was sequenced within a study of T cell changes during pregnancy in multiple sclerosis. The CDR3 has 14 residues. After removal of 4 bases from V and 4 bases from J, the junction contained 6 bases not matched to a gene. Germline assignment: CDR1 SGHNT and CDR2 YYREEE (reference sequence). The protocol was immunoSEQ multiplex PCR, while the TCRdb copy is restricted to in-frame clones and leaves out a portion. This table holds around 130,000 clones, about 95% found once. This specimen was peripheral blood, taken after pregnancy. This chain joins TRBV5-4 and TRBJ1-2; 8 bases map to TRBD1. This clonotype originated in a female donor with multiple sclerosis, enrolled in a pregnancy study. The CDR3 nucleotides read TGTGCCAGCAGCACGGGACAGGAGACCTATGGCTACACCTTC. It encodes CASSTGQETYGYTF.